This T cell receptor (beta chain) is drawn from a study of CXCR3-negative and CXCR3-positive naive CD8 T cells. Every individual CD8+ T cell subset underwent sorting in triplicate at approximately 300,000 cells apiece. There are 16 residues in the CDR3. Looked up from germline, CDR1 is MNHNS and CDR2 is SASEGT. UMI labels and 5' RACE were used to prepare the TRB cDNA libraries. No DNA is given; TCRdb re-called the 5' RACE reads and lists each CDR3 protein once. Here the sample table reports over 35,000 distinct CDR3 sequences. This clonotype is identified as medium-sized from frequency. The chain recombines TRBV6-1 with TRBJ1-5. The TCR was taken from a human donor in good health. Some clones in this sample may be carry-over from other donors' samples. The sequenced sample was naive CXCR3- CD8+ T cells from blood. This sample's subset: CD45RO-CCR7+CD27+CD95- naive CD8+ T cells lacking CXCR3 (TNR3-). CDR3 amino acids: CASKERVGPENQPQHF.